This T cell receptor (beta chain) is from a study of blood T cell repertoires in COVID-19. As processed by the authors: Amplified reference gene primers provided the basis for estimating nucleated cell counts. Method: immunoSEQ multiplex PCR; TCRdb's copy keeps in-frame clones and lacks some. V, J and clone size are taken as reported in that table, and D and trimming were inferred from the DNA itself. This sample has over 90,000 clones, with approximately 84% found just once. CDR1 SGHAT and CDR2 FQDESV come from the germline V gene (reference sequence). This CDR3 is 14 amino acids long. V shed 4 bases, J shed 5 bases, and the junction held 5 bases outside the gene matches.

The J gene is TRBJ1-1, the V gene TRBV11-1; 9 nucleotides line up with TRBD1. The receptor comes from a man aged 35 to 55 with active or convalescent COVID-19. The sequenced material came from peripheral blood. This CDR3 reads CASSYGTGWTEAFF. CDR3 nucleotides: TGTGCCAGCAGCTATGGGACAGGGTGGACTGAAGCTTTCTTT.